This T cell receptor beta chain was captured in a study of technical replicates of blood from a handful of donors. Germline loops: CDR1 SGHAT, CDR2 FQNNGV. This CDR3 contains 15 residues. Deletions cut 5 bases from V and 3 bases from J, with 16 bases between. TCRdb's copy holds only in-frame clones and misses some; the assay was immunoSEQ multiplex PCR. This sample yields around 100,000 clones, of which about 95% are seen a single time; approximately 0.36% belongs to the top ten. This TCR was recovered from a human donor in good health. This chain joins TRBV11-2 and TRBJ2-5; D remains ambiguous. The sample was T cells isolated from PBMCs. Here the CDR3 reads CASSRTYNREETQYF. The DNA for the CDR3 is TGTGCCAGCAGCCGCACGTACAACAGAGAAGAGACCCAGTACTTC.